This TCR beta chain was identified during a study of response to subunit inactivated influenza vaccine. TCRdb used MiXCR to reprocess the RT-PCR reads, holding one entry per CDR3 protein. The sample contains just under 550,000 distinct CDR3 sequences, approximately 20% of which appear only once. This clonotype occurred many times. The data also belong to a second study, concerning T cells expressing NK-cell markers. That work contributes: What made the TCR beta cDNA was 5'RACE template switching with UMIs. The TCR beta repertoires originated in sorted CD3+CD56+NKG2C+, CD3+CD56+NKG2C- and CD3+CD56-NKG2C+ T cells. Nothing established the HCMV specificity of expanded NKG2C+ T cell clones.

Sample: CD4+ T cells sorted from PBMCs, taken roughly 13 days after vaccination. The clonotype was recovered from a man in his fifties or sixties who received an inactivated influenza vaccine.

The CDR3 sequence: CASSLKTGTNEKLFF. The CDR3 coding sequence is TGTGCCAGCAGTCTAAAGACAGGGACTAATGAAAAACTGTTTTTT. V and J are TRBV7-9 and TRBJ1-4; the match to TRBD1 covers 7 bases. Per the germline V gene, CDR1 is SEHNR and CDR2 is FQNEAQ (reference sequence). There are 15 residues in the CDR3. Trimming took 6 bases from V and 2 from J; bases not matched to a gene: 6.